The clone carrying this T cell receptor (beta chain) was seen just once. The patients serving as multiple sclerosis controls were treatment-naive. They had stable or active relapsing-remitting disease and fulfilled revised McDonald criteria. The TEMRA cells underwent FACS enrichment, while the CD8+ and CD4+ T cells underwent negative isolation. The CDR3 has 15 amino acids. The V gene's germline CDR1 is MGHRA and CDR2 YSYEKL. Trimming removed 0 bases from V and 3 bases from J, with 12 bases in between. The data were obtained in a study of CD8 T cells in Susac syndrome. RNA in amounts of roughly 0.5 to 1 ug was reverse transcribed with random hexamers. The TCR beta CDR3 was amplified by immunoSEQ multiplex PCR across 54 Vbeta, 13 Jbeta. One entry per CDR3 protein results from TCRdb running MiXCR on the immunoSEQ multiplex PCR reads. The table records some 300,000 distinct CDR3 sequences, around 84% of them present only once.

This clonotype was sampled from a human donor with multiple sclerosis. The rearrangement uses TRBV4-1 and TRBJ2-7, with D uncertain. Sequencing was carried out using CD8+ T cells from PBMCs. The CDR3 DNA follows: TGCGCCAGCAGCCAAGATAAAGGTATCATCTACGAGCAGTACTTC. This gives the protein CASSQDKGIIYEQYF.